The 21 T cell receptor beta chains in this list originate from one sample, sequenced in a study of blood T cell repertoires in COVID-19. Libraries were prepared by immunoSEQ multiplex PCR; TCRdb keeps only in-frame clonotypes and omits some of them. The sample lists about 220,000 clones, 80% occurring once. Sequenced: peripheral blood. The receptors stem from a human donor in a cohort sampled during active COVID-19.

The chain carries TRBV9 and TRBJ2-1, with D possibly matching TRBD2 (5 bases). The CDR3 covers 12 residues. V dropped 4 bases and J dropped 9 bases, with 11 bases sitting between them. Germline lookup yields CDR1 SGDLS and CDR2 YYNGEE. The CDR3 DNA reads as TGTGCCAGCAGCCCGAGGGTTGGTGAGCAGTTCTTC. This gives the protein CASSPRVGEQFF. Full variable domain (missing parts from reference TRBV9 and TRBJ2-1): DSGVTQTPKHLITATGQRVTLRCSPRSGDLSVYWYQQSLDQGLQFLIQYYNGEERAKGNILERFSAQQFPDLHSELNLSSLELGDSALYFCASSPRVGEQFFGPGTRLTVL.

J is TRBJ1-5 and V is TRBV5-6; perhaps TRBD1 as D (5 bases). The CDR3 is 16 residues long. Trimming left V 0 bases short and J 0 bases short, with 10 bases between. Germline V gene data show CDR1 as SGHDT and CDR2 as YYEEEE. CDR3 loop: CASSLVGGDSNQPQHF. DNA of the CDR3: TGTGCCAGCAGCTTGGTTGGGGGGGATAGCAATCAGCCCCAGCATTTT.

This clone has a handful of counts. This chain connects TRBV5-4 to TRBJ1-1, with D maybe TRBD1 (5 bases). The CDR3 extends over 17 amino acids. The V gene lost 0 bases and the J gene lost 7 bases, with 22 bases spanning the gap. Germline V lookup: CDR1 SGHNT, CDR2 YYREEE (reference sequence). CDR3 protein: CASSLDQSAWRRGEAFF. DNA of the CDR3: TGTGCCAGCAGCTTGGACCAATCGGCCTGGAGAAGGGGTGAAGCTTTCTTT.

The rearrangement links TRBV6-6 to TRBJ2-7, with TRBD1 matching 9 bases. Germline V gene data show CDR1 as MNHNY and CDR2 as SVGAGI (reference sequence). CDR3 length: 15 amino acids. Trimming took 0 bases from V and 2 from J; bases not matched to a gene: 2. The CDR3 nucleotides read TGTGCCAGCAGTTACTCCCGACAGGGGGCCTACGAGCAGTACTTC. It encodes CASSYSRQGAYEQYF.

This chain joins TRBV9 and TRBJ2-1, with D maybe TRBD1 (6 bases). CDR1 and CDR2 (germline): SGDLS, YYNGEE. The V and J ends lost 4 bases and 4 bases respectively, with 15 bases between them. The CDR3 sequence is 15 residues long. The CDR3 spells CASSLEGDLYNEQFF. CDR3 bases: TGTGCCAGCAGCTTAGAGGGGGACCTATACAATGAGCAGTTCTTC.

This clone was detected only a few times. This rearrangement joins TRBV19 to TRBJ1-2; TRBD1 might be the D (6 bases). This CDR3 is built from 15 residues. With 4 bases removed from V and 3 bases from J, the gap between germline ends came to 15 bases. Germline V lookup: CDR1 LNHDA, CDR2 SQIVND (reference sequence). CDR3 sequence (DNA): TGTGCCAGTAGTACTTACGGACAGAGCGACTATGGCTACACCTTC. Its translation: CASSTYGQSDYGYTF.

The J gene is TRBJ1-1, the V gene TRBV7-9, with 7 bases aligning to TRBD1. The V segment lost 3 bases and the J segment 1 base; nucleotides outside the gene matches: 5. The CDR3 is made up of 15 amino acids. CDR1 and CDR2 from the germline V gene are SEHNR and FQNEAQ (reference sequence). DNA for the CDR3: TGTGCCAGCAGCTTGGGGGACAGTTCGAACACTGAAGCTTTCTTT. The encoded protein is CASSLGDSSNTEAFF.

This sequence joins TRBV19 and TRBJ2-1; D might be TRBD2 (7 bases). CDR3 size: 15 residues. Germline V gene sequence: CDR1 LNHDA, CDR2 SQIVND (reference sequence). V gave up 6 bases and J gave up 1 base, with 13 bases separating them. The CDR3 here is CASRGGARSYNEQFF. DNA for the CDR3: TGTGCCAGTAGAGGGGGGGCCAGATCCTACAATGAGCAGTTCTTC.

This chain joins TRBV18 and TRBJ2-1, with D maybe TRBD2 (5 bases). V lost 0 bases, J lost 11 bases, and 14 bases lay in between. Germline CDR1 is KGHSH and CDR2 is LQKENI. This CDR3 spans 14 amino acids. CDR3 protein: CASSPPVGRAKQFF. The CDR3 region has the DNA TGTGCCAGCTCACCACCGGTAGGGCGGGCGAAGCAGTTCTTC.

This clone appeared once. The chain carries TRBV18 and TRBJ1-4, with 8 nucleotides matching TRBD1. The CDR3 sequence is 15 residues long. Germline values: CDR1 KGHSH, CDR2 LQKENI. V shed 0 bases and J 6 bases; nucleotides not matched to a gene: 3. DNA of the CDR3: TGTGCCAGCTCACCACCAAGGACAGGGCATGAAAAACTGTTTTTT. Its protein product is CASSPPRTGHEKLFF.

The chain recombines TRBV7-9 with TRBJ2-3; 9 bases agree with TRBD1. The CDR3 runs 16 residues. Germline V lookup: CDR1 SEHNR, CDR2 FQNEAQ (reference sequence). The junction had 9 bases not matched to a gene; V was cut back by 5 bases and J by 3 bases. Here the CDR3 reads CASSADRGARTDTQYF. The CDR3 DNA sequence: TGTGCCAGCAGCGCAGACAGGGGGGCACGGACAGATACGCAGTATTTT.

This chain joins TRBV24-1 and TRBJ2-7, with 10 bases that match TRBD1. The V gene's germline CDR1 is KGHDR and CDR2 SFDVKD. The trim removed 3 bases at V and 7 bases at J, leaving 8 bases unmatched. The CDR3 has 15 amino acids. CDR3 sequence reads: CATSDTGQGKSEQYF. In DNA, the CDR3 is TGTGCCACCAGTGATACGGGACAGGGGAAGAGTGAGCAGTACTTC.

The chain combines TRBV21-1 with TRBJ2-1; TRBD2 reflects the table's D call only, with no check against the DNA. TRBV21-1 is designated a pseudogene. The CDR3 covers 14 residues. The CDR3 protein is CASSGLAGPSGQFF. CDR3 nucleotides: TGTGCCAGCAGCGGGCTAGCGGGCCCCTCCGGGCAGTTCTTC.

V usage is TRBV2 and J usage is TRBJ1-1, with a possible D match to TRBD1 (6 bases). Germline-derived CDR1 and CDR2 are SNHLY and FYNNEI. V lost 6 bases and J lost 1, with 15 bases in between. The CDR3 consists of 15 residues. The DNA for the CDR3 is TGTGCCAGCAGGCCCGGACAGACAAAGAACACTGAAGCTTTCTTT. Translation gives CASRPGQTKNTEAFF. The entire variable domain, with the rest obtained from reference TRBV2 and TRBJ1-1, is as follows: EPEVTQTPSHQVTQMGQEVILRCVPISNHLYFYWYRQILGQKVEFLVSFYNNEISEKSEIFDDQFSVERPDGSNFTLKIRSTKLEDSAMYFCASRPGQTKNTEAFFGQGTRLTVV.

The chain couples TRBV28 to TRBJ2-7, with TRBD2 identical over 8 bases. Germline trimming cut 1 base from V and 0 bases from J; bases unmatched to any gene: 2. CDR3 size: 15 residues. Germline CDR1 MDHEN, CDR2 SYDVKM. The CDR3 here is CASSLSGGPSYEQYF. CDR3 coding DNA: TGTGCCAGCAGTTTATCGGGGGGGCCCTCCTACGAGCAGTACTTC.

The chain links TRBV5-6 to TRBJ2-1; 7 nucleotides line up with TRBD1. V dropped 4 bases and J dropped 6; count of bases not matched to a gene: 13. CDR1 is SGHDT, CDR2 YYEEEE, per germline. This CDR3 spans 16 amino acids. Written as DNA, the CDR3 is TGTGCCAGCAGCAACCGGGACAGTAATTCCGTCAATGAGCAGTTCTTC. Protein: CASSNRDSNSVNEQFF.

This rearrangement joins TRBV28 to TRBJ2-2, with a tentative D call TRBD2 (5 bases). Germline CDR1 MDHEN, CDR2 SYDVKM. With 3 bases removed from V and 0 bases from J, the gap between germline ends came to 11 bases. CDR3 length: 16 amino acids. The CDR3, as DNA: TGTGCCAGCAGTTTGTGGACTGACACGAACACCGGGGAGCTGTTTTTT. Its protein product is CASSLWTDTNTGELFF. The full variable domain, in which reference TRBV28 and TRBJ2-2 provide the parts outside the CDR3, is DVKVTQSSRYLVKRTGEKVFLECVQDMDHENMFWYRQDPGLGLRLIYFSYDVKMKEKGDIPEGYSVSREKKERFSLILESASTNQTSMYLCASSLWTDTNTGELFFGEGSRLTVL.

This sequence joins TRBV5-4 and TRBJ1-2, with 9 bases lining up with TRBD1. Germline lookup yields CDR1 SGHNT and CDR2 YYREEE (reference sequence). The CDR3 runs 14 residues. Losses at the gene ends were 3 bases for V and 7 bases for J; bases not matched to a gene: 7. This CDR3 reads CASSSGQGKLGYTF. CDR3 coding DNA: TGTGCCAGCAGCTCCGGACAGGGGAAACTTGGCTACACCTTC.

The CDR3 sequence: CASRSMGARDEQYF. As DNA, the CDR3 is TGTGCCAGCAGGAGTATGGGGGCGCGTGACGAGCAGTACTTC. J is TRBJ2-7 and V is TRBV6-5; D may be TRBD1 (6 bases). Per the germline V gene, CDR1 is MNHEY and CDR2 is SVGAGI. V lost 6 bases, J lost 5 bases, and 17 bases lay in between. The CDR3 is 14 amino acids.

The chain recombines TRBV7-2 with TRBJ1-3; 7 nucleotides match TRBD1. The V gene end was trimmed by 2 bases and the J gene end by 1 base; junction bases not matched to a gene: 5. This CDR3 spans 16 amino acids. Germline assignment: CDR1 SGHTA and CDR2 FQGNSA. CDR3 nucleotide sequence: TGTGCCAGCAGCTTAACAGAACAGGGGTCTGGAAACACCATATATTTT. As protein: CASSLTEQGSGNTIYF.

This clone was recorded a few times. V usage is TRBV4-1 and J usage is TRBJ1-5; D is unresolved. Germline-derived CDR1 and CDR2 are MGHRA and YSYEKL. V dropped 3 bases and J dropped 7 bases, with 7 bases sitting between them. This CDR3 contains 12 residues. The CDR3 DNA sequence: TGCGCCAGCAGCCAGGGAGGGCAGCCCCAGCATTTT. This sequence encodes CASSQGGQPQHF.